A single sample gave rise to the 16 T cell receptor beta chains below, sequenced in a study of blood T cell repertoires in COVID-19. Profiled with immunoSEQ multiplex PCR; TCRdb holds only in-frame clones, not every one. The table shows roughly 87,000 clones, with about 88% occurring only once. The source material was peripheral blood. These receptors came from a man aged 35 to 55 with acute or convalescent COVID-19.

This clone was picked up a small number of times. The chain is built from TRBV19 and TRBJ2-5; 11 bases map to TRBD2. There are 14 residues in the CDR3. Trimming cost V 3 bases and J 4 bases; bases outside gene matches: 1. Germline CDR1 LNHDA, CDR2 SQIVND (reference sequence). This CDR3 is CASSISGRGETQYF. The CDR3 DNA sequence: TGTGCCAGTAGTATTAGCGGGAGGGGAGAGACCCAGTACTTC.

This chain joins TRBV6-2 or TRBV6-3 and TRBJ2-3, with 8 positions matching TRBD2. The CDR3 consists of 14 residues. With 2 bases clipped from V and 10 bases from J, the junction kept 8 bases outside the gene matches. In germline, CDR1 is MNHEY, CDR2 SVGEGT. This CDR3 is CASSYRGGLFSQYF. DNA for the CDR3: TGTGCCAGCAGTTACCGGGGGGGACTCTTTTCGCAGTATTTT.

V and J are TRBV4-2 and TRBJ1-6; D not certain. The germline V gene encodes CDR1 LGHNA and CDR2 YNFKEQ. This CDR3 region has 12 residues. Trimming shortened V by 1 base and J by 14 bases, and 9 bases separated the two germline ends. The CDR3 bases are TGTGCCAGCAGCCAAGTAAGGGAGACCCTCCACTTT. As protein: CASSQVRETLHF.

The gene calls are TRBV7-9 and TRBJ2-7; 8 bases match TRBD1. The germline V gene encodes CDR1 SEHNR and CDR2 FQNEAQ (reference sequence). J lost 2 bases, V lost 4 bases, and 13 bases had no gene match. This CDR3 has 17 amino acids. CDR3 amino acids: CASSSTGTGLKTYEQYF. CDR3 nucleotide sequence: TGTGCCAGCAGCTCTACCGGGACAGGATTAAAAACCTACGAGCAGTACTTC.

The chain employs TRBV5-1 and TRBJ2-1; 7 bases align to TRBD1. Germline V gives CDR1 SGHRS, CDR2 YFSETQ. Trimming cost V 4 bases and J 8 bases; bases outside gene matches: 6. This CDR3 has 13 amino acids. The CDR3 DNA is TGCGCCAGCAGCCTTAGACAGGGCTATGAGCAGTTCTTC. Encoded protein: CASSLRQGYEQFF.

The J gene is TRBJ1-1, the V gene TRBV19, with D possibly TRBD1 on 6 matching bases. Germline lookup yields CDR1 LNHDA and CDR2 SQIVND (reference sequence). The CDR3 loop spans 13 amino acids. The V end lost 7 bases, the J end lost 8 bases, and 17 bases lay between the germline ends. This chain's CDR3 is CASTDRGQGEAFF. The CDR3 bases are TGTGCCAGTACTGATAGAGGGCAGGGGGAAGCTTTCTTT.

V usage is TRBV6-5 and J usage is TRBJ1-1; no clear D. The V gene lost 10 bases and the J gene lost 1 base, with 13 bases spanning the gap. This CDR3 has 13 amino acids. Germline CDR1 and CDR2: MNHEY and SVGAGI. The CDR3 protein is CATYPFRNTEAFF. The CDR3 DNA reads TGTGCCACCTACCCCTTTAGGAACACTGAAGCTTTCTTT.

The DNA of the CDR3 is TGTGCCAGCAGTCGCGCGGGAAATGAGCAGTTCTTC. Amino acid sequence: CASSRAGNEQFF. V gene TRBV3-1 (or the pseudogene TRBV3-2) combines with J gene TRBJ2-1; maybe TRBD2 (6 bases). V gave up 6 bases and J gave up 7 bases, with 10 bases separating them. Germline lookup yields CDR1 LGHDT and CDR2 YNNKEL (reference sequence). The CDR3 extends over 12 amino acids.

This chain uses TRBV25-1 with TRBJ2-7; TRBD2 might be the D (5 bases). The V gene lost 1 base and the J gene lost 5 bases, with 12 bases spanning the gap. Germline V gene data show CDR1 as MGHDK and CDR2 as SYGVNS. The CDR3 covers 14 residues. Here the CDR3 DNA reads TGTGCCAGCAGTGAATCGGGCCCCGGGGACGAGCAGTACTTC. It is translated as CASSESGPGDEQYF.

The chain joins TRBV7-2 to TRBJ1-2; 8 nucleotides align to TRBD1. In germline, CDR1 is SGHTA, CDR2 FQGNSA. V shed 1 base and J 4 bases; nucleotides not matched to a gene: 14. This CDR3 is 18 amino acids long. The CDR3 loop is CASSLVGTGSQTAYGYTF. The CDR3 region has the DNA TGTGCCAGCAGCTTAGTCGGGACAGGATCACAAACGGCCTATGGCTACACCTTC.

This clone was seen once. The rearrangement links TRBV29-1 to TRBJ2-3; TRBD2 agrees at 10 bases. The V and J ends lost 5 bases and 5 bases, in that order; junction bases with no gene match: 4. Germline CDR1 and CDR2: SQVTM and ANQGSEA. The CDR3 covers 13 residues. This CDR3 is CSVPGLARDTQYF. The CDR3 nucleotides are TGCAGCGTTCCGGGACTAGCGAGAGATACGCAGTATTTT.

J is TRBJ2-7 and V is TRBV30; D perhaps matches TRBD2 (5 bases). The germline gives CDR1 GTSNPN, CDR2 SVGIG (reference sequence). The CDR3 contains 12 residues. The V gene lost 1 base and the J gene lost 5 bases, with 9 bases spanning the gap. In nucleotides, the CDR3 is TGTGCCTGGAGTGACGAGGGCAACGAGCAGTACTTC. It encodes CAWSDEGNEQYF.

CDR3 DNA: TGTGCCAGCAGTGATGGGACAGGGGTTGGCTATGGCTACACCTTC. Translation: CASSDGTGVGYGYTF. V gene TRBV6-1 combines with J gene TRBJ1-2, with 10 bases lining up with TRBD1. This CDR3 has 15 residues. The germline V gene has CDR1 MNHNS and CDR2 SASEGT. Unmatched junction bases numbered 5, after V lost 3 bases and J lost 4 bases.

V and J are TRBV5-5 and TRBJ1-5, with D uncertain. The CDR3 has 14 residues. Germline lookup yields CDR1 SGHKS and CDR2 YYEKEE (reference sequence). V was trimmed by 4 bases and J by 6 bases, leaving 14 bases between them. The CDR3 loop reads CASSTYWSGQPQHF. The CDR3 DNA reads TGTGCCAGCAGCACGTACTGGAGCGGTCAGCCCCAGCATTTT.

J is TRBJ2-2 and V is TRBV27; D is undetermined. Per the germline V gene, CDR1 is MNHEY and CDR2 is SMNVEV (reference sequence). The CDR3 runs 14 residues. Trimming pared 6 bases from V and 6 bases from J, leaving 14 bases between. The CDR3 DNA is TGTGCCAGCAGCCGCGTTCGCACGGCCGGGGAGCTGTTTTTT. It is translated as CASSRVRTAGELFF.

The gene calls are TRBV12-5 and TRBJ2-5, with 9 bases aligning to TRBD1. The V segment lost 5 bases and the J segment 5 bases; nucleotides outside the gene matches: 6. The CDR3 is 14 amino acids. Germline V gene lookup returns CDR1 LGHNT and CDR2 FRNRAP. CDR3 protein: CASGPGQGWETQYF. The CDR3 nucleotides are TGTGCTAGTGGTCCGGGACAGGGCTGGGAGACCCAGTACTTC.